The source of this T cell receptor (beta chain) is a study of blood T cell repertoires in COVID-19. Turning to the study itself: Samples came from the United States, Italy and Spain, spanning acute and convalescent COVID-19. The cDNA or gDNA used as material had been derived from T cells, B-cell-depleted T cells, or PBMCs.

Profiled with immunoSEQ multiplex PCR; TCRdb holds only in-frame clones, not every one. The repertoire holds 110,000 to 150,000 clones, with around 87% as singletons. This clone was recorded once. J gave up 6 bases and V 6 bases, and 8 bases lay outside the gene matches. CDR3 length: 14 residues. In germline, CDR1 is KGHSH, CDR2 LQKENI. The chain recombines TRBV18 with TRBJ1-5, with TRBD1 identical over 7 bases. Sequenced material: peripheral blood. The receptor was derived from a woman aged 40 to 50 with acute or convalescent COVID-19. The CDR3 sequence is CASSQDREVQPQHF. CDR3 DNA: TGTGCCAGCTCCCAAGACAGGGAAGTTCAGCCCCAGCATTTT. Full variable domain (remainder filled in from reference TRBV18 and TRBJ1-5): NAGVMQNPRHLVRRRGQEARLRCSPMKGHSHVYWYRQLPEEGLKFMVYLQKENIIDESGMPKERFSAEFPKEGPSILRIQQVVRGDSAAYFCASSQDREVQPQHFGDGTRLSIL.